Listed below are T cell receptor beta chains from one sample, sequenced in a study of blood T cell repertoires in COVID-19. Some clones are missing from TCRdb's copy, which holds only in-frame ones; the method was immunoSEQ multiplex PCR. The sample has a few hundred thousand clones, approximately 87% seen once; the top ten hold 10%. What was sequenced was PBMCs or T cells enriched from blood (not recorded which). The receptors here all came from a woman aged 50 to 65 who had recovered from COVID-19. CDR3s include the opening cysteine and the closing phenylalanine or tryptophan. The D gene is left open where the match is weak. The size entry is marked missing in some rows and otherwise reads once, few, many or a size class.

TRBV19	.	.	TRBJ1-4	TGTGCCAGTCTCGGCGGGGGGCTTGGGGAAAAACTGTTTTTT	CASLGGGLGEKLFF
TRBV27	.	.	TRBJ1-2	TGTGCCAGCTCCACCGGACTCTTAAGAGGCGGCTACACCTTC	CASSTGLLRGGYTF
TRBV7-2	.	.	TRBJ1-2	TGTGCCAGCAGCTTCCGGACAGACGCTTATGGCTACACCTTC	CASSFRTDAYGYTF
TRBV5-8	.	.	TRBJ1-4	TGTGCCAGCAGCCGAGTGTTTGAAAAACTGTTTTTT	CASSRVFEKLFF
TRBV19	.	TRBD2	TRBJ2-2	TGTGCCAGTAAAGGACGGGGGGTCCTCACCGGGGAGCTGTTTTTT	CASKGRGVLTGELFF
TRBV6-4	.	TRBD2	TRBJ2-3	TGTGCCAGCAGTGACTCCAACGGACTAGCGGGGGAAAGGACAGATACGCAGTATTTT	CASSDSNGLAGERTDTQYF
TRBV4-1	.	.	TRBJ2-2	TGCGCCAGCAGCCAAGAGGGCAGGCGCCCGAACACCGGGGAGCTGTTTTTT	CASSQEGRRPNTGELFF
TRBV6-1	.	TRBD1	TRBJ1-5	TGTGCCAGCAGTGAAGTCCCAGCAGGGGGCCAGCCCCAGCATTTT	CASSEVPAGGQPQHF
TRBV7-9	.	.	TRBJ1-1	TGTGCCAGCAGCAAACAGAGGAACACTGAAGCTTTCTTT	CASSKQRNTEAFF
TRBV10-3	.	.	TRBJ1-1	TGTGCCATCAGTGAGTCTTACCAGGGGCGAAACACTGAAGCTTTCTTT	CAISESYQGRNTEAFF
TRBV11-2	once	.	TRBJ1-1	TGTGCCAGCAGCTTAGGGGCGAACACTGAAGCTTTCTTT	CASSLGANTEAFF
TRBV19	.	.	TRBJ2-3	TGTGCCAGTACCCCAGGGGGGCAGCGGGGGCTACAGTATTTT	CASTPGGQRGLQYF
TRBV4-3	.	TRBD2	TRBJ2-2	TGCGCCAGCAGCCAAGAGAGCGGGGGGGCAACCGGGGAGCTGTTTTTT	CASSQESGGATGELFF
TRBV28	few	.	TRBJ1-1	TGTGCCAGCAGTCCCCAGGGCACTGAAGCTTTCTTT	CASSPQGTEAFF
TRBV30	.	.	TRBJ2-2	TGTGCCTGGAGTCTCGGGGGGACAAACACCGGGGAGCTGTTTTTT	CAWSLGGTNTGELFF
TRBV29-1	.	TRBD2	TRBJ2-5	TGCAGCGTTGCTCTAGCGGGGGGAAGACAAGAGACCCAGTACTTC	CSVALAGGRQETQYF
TRBV4-1	.	.	TRBJ1-2	TGCGCCAGCAGCCACCTATCGACAGGTTTGGATGGCTACACCTTC	CASSHLSTGLDGYTF
TRBV7-2	few	TRBD1	TRBJ2-1	TGTGCCAGCAGCCCTCCAGGGGGCTTGAAATACAATGAGCAGTTCTTC	CASSPPGGLKYNEQFF
TRBV3-1/TRBV3-2	.	.	TRBJ1-2	TGTGCCAGCAGCCAAGATGCGGGCCCCTATGGCTACACCTTC	CASSQDAGPYGYTF
TRBV7-2	.	.	TRBJ2-3	TGTGCCAGCAGCTCCCGAGGCGACACAGATACGCAGTATTTT	CASSSRGDTDTQYF
TRBV2	.	TRBD1	TRBJ2-2	TGTGCCAGCAGCCGACAGGGTAACACCGGGGAGCTGTTTTTT	CASSRQGNTGELFF
TRBV27	.	.	TRBJ1-2	TGTGCCAGCAGTTTCCTTCCGACAGATGGCTACACCTTC	CASSFLPTDGYTF
TRBV11-2	.	.	TRBJ2-1	TGTGCCAGCAGCCTAGCTGGCGGGGCCTACAATGAGCAGTTCTTC	CASSLAGGAYNEQFF
TRBV5-1	.	TRBD1	TRBJ1-5	TGCGCCAGCAGCTTGGAAGGGACAGTCAATCAGCCCCAGCATTTT	CASSLEGTVNQPQHF
TRBV11-2	.	.	TRBJ1-3	TGTGCCAGCAGCTCCACAGGGTTAGGGTCTGGAAACACCATATATTTT	CASSSTGLGSGNTIYF
TRBV2	few	.	TRBJ1-1	TGTGCCAGCAGTGAAGCGCTTCGGGGTGCTGAAGCTTTCTTT	CASSEALRGAEAFF
TRBV6-1	few	.	TRBJ1-1	TGTGCCAGCAGTGAACGCGGGGGGGCTACTTCCACTGAAGCTTTCTTT	CASSERGGATSTEAFF
TRBV5-1	.	TRBD2	TRBJ2-5	TGCGCCAGCAGCTGGACCGGGACTAGCGGGGGGTTGGGGGAGACCCAGTACTTC	CASSWTGTSGGLGETQYF
TRBV28	.	.	TRBJ1-3	TGTGCCAGCAGTTTACCCACAGGGCTTGGAGGAAACACCATATATTTT	CASSLPTGLGGNTIYF
TRBV7-9	.	TRBD1	TRBJ1-2	TGTGCCAGCAGTTCGGGACAGGCAAACTATGGCTACACCTTC	CASSSGQANYGYTF
TRBV19	few	TRBD1	TRBJ1-2	TGTGCCAGTAGGACAGGGGACGGCTACACCTTC	CASRTGDGYTF
TRBV10-3	.	.	TRBJ2-5	TGTGCCATCAGTAGCGGCGGGGTTGATGTGTCCCAGTACTTC	CAISSGGVDVSQYF
TRBV27	.	TRBD1	TRBJ2-3	TGTGCCAGCAGTTGGACAGGGGCAGATACGCAGTATTTT	CASSWTGADTQYF
TRBV9	.	TRBD1	TRBJ2-1	TGTGCCAGCAGCGCCCAAGCAGGGGGTGAGCAGTTCTTC	CASSAQAGGEQFF
TRBV2	few	TRBD1	TRBJ2-7	TGTGCCAGCAGTGAAGCAGGGGGCGATTCGGGCTACGAGCAGTACTTC	CASSEAGGDSGYEQYF
TRBV28	once	TRBD1	TRBJ2-7	TGTGCCAGCAGATCAAATTTAGGACAGGGCTACGAGCAGTACTTC	CASRSNLGQGYEQYF